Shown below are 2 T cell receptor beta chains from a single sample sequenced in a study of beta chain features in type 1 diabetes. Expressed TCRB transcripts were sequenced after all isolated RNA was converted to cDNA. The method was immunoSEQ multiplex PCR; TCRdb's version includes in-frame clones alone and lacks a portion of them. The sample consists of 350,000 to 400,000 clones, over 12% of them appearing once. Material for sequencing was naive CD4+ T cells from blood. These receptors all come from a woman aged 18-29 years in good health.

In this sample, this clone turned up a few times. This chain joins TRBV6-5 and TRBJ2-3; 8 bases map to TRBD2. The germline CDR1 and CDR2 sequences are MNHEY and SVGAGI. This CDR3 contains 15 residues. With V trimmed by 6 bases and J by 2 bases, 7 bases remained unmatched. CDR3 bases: TGTGCCAGCAGCGTAGCGGGAACTTACACAGATACGCAGTATTTT. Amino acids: CASSVAGTYTDTQYF.

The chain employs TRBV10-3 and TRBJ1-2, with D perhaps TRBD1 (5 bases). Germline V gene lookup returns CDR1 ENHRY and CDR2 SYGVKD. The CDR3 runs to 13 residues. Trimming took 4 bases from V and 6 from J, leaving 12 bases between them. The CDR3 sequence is CAISGRQSHGYTF. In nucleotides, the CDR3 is TGTGCCATCAGTGGACGACAGTCTCATGGCTACACCTTC.